This is a list of T cell receptor beta chains from one sample in a study of T cells in Graves' hyperthyroidism and ophthalmopathy. MiXCR, run by TCRdb on the multiplex PCR reads, gives a single entry per CDR3 protein. In the table there are almost 600,000 distinct CDR3 sequences, more than 11% of which are singletons. The specimen sequenced was blood. Receptors originate from a woman in her 30s with Graves' hyperthyroidism that later progressed to Graves' ophthalmopathy. The CDR3 runs from the conserved cysteine through the conserved F or W. The D gene is left open where the match is weak. Only some rows state a clone size, as once, few, many or a class for expanded clones.

many	TRBD1	TRBJ2-7	TRBV7-2	CASSRTGGKYEQYF	TGTGCCAGCAGCCGGACAGGGGGCAAGTACGAGCAGTACTTC
few	.	TRBJ2-7	TRBV7-3	CASSLKPADEQYF	TGTGCCAGCAGCTTAAAACCTGCAGACGAGCAGTACTTC
many	.	TRBJ2-7	TRBV7-2	CASSLGIHSYEQYF	TGTGCCAGCAGCTTAGGCATACACTCCTACGAGCAGTACTTC
many	TRBD2	TRBJ2-7	TRBV12-3/TRBV12-4	CASRPRGAGIYEQYF	TGTGCCAGCAGGCCACGAGGAGCGGGGATCTACGAGCAGTACTTC
many	TRBD1	TRBJ1-2	TRBV28	CASSMGGGLSFTGYTF	TGTGCCAGCAGTATGGGAGGGGGCCTCTCATTCACTGGCTACACCTTC
few	.	TRBJ2-3	TRBV10-3	CATRGSYSTDTQYF	TGTGCTACACGGGGCAGCTATAGCACAGATACGCAGTATTTT
many	.	TRBJ1-5	TRBV7-8	CASSEEIQPQHF	TGTGCCAGCAGCGAAGAAATTCAGCCCCAGCATTTT
many	TRBD1	TRBJ1-2	TRBV20-1	CSASYRGTYGYTF	TGCAGTGCTAGTTACAGGGGTACCTATGGCTACACCTTC
many	.	TRBJ2-7	TRBV28	CASTRDTYYEQYF	TGTGCCAGCACACGGGACACCTACTACGAGCAGTACTTC
many	TRBD1	TRBJ1-1	TRBV29-1	CSVEQGATEAFF	TGCAGCGTTGAACAGGGGGCTACTGAAGCTTTCTTT
many	TRBD1	TRBJ1-5	TRBV19	CASSPSTGGLYSNQPQHF	TGTGCCAGTAGTCCATCGACAGGGGGCCTCTATAGCAATCAGCCCCAGCATTTT
many	.	TRBJ2-5	TRBV6-5	CASSYSFRGETQYF	TGTGCCAGCAGTTACTCCTTTCGGGGCGAGACCCAGTACTTC
many	.	TRBJ2-7	TRBV6-5	CASSYSGSFEQYF	TGTGCCAGCAGTTACTCCGGCTCGTTCGAGCAGTACTTC
few	.	TRBJ2-2	TRBV7-9	CASSFGNPNTGELFF	TGTGCCAGCAGCTTTGGGAACCCAAACACCGGGGAGCTGTTTTTT
once	.	TRBJ2-1	TRBV15	CATSPGRSSYNEQFF	TGTGCCACCAGCCCCGGGCGGAGCTCCTACAATGAGCAGTTCTTC
many	TRBD1	TRBJ2-7	TRBV6-6	CASSYTEGATYEQYF	TGTGCCAGCAGTTACACCGAGGGGGCAACCTACGAGCAGTACTTC
many	.	TRBJ2-5	TRBV2	CASIGGLQETQYF	TGTGCCAGCATTGGGGGTCTCCAAGAGACCCAGTACTTC
few	TRBD2	TRBJ2-1	TRBV20-1	CSARTPGGSGREWEQFF	TGCAGTGCTAGGACCCCTGGGGGTAGCGGGAGGGAATGGGAGCAGTTCTTC
many	.	TRBJ1-1	TRBV27	CASSLRAENTEAFF	TGTGCCAGCAGTCTTCGGGCCGAGAACACTGAAGCTTTCTTT
many	.	TRBJ2-7	TRBV19	CASSMGGSSYEQYF	TGTGCCAGTAGTATGGGAGGCTCTTCCTACGAGCAGTACTTC
many	TRBD1	TRBJ1-2	TRBV19	CASSGQTGFDYGYTF	TGTGCCAGTAGTGGGCAGACAGGGTTCGACTATGGCTACACCTTC
many	.	TRBJ1-2	TRBV19	CASSIALPRTNYGYTF	TGTGCCAGTAGTATAGCGCTGCCGAGGACCAACTATGGCTACACCTTC
many	.	TRBJ2-7	TRBV6-5	CASSYGAGYSEQYF	TGTGCCAGCAGTTACGGGGCAGGGTACTCCGAGCAGTACTTC
.	.	TRBJ1-2	TRBV14	CASSQEGALYGYTF	TGTGCCAGCAGCCAAGAGGGCGCCCTCTATGGCTACACCTTC
few	.	TRBJ2-1	TRBV6-1	CASSLNRESYNEQFF	TGTGCCAGCAGTCTAAACAGGGAGTCCTACAATGAGCAGTTCTTC
.	.	TRBJ2-2	TRBV4-1	CASSPPVGGGELFF	TGCGCCAGCAGCCCCCCGGTGGGGGGAGGGGAGCTGTTTTTT
.	.	TRBJ2-2	TRBV12-3/TRBV12-4	CASRFTWGTGELFF	TGTGCCAGCCGCTTTACTTGGGGCACCGGGGAGCTGTTTTTT
many	TRBD1	TRBJ1-3	TRBV28	CASSFPWTGNQEAGNTIYF	TGTGCCAGCAGTTTCCCCTGGACAGGGAACCAGGAGGCTGGAAACACCATATATTTT
many	.	TRBJ2-7	TRBV7-2	CASSSDRIYEQYF	TGTGCCAGCAGCTCCGACAGAATCTACGAGCAGTACTTC
many	.	TRBJ2-7	TRBV3-1	CASSQESARGAYEQYF	TGTGCCAGCAGCCAAGAGAGCGCACGGGGTGCCTACGAGCAGTACTTC
many	.	TRBJ1-6	TRBV11-3	CASSSGTMSSYNSPLHF	TGTGCCAGCAGTTCCGGGACTATGAGCTCCTATAATTCACCCCTCCACTTT
many	.	TRBJ2-2	TRBV9	CASSVTNANTGELFF	TGTGCCAGCAGCGTTACCAACGCGAACACCGGGGAGCTGTTTTTT
many	TRBD1	TRBJ2-2	TRBV3-1	CATLDRRDTGELFF	TGTGCCACTCTGGACAGGCGGGACACCGGGGAGCTGTTTTTT
many	.	TRBJ2-3	TRBV7-2	CASSPGLSTDTQYF	TGTGCCAGCAGCCCCGGCCTAAGCACAGATACGCAGTATTTT
few	.	TRBJ2-2	TRBV13	CASPGTVTGELFF	TGTGCCAGTCCCGGGACTGTTACCGGGGAGCTGTTTTTT
few	.	TRBJ2-3	TRBV6-2/TRBV6-3	CASRSGGSSTDTQYF	TGTGCCAGCAGGTCTGGCGGTTCTAGCACAGATACGCAGTATTTT
few	TRBD1	TRBJ2-7	TRBV6-1	CASSEERDRGYEQYF	TGTGCCAGCAGTGAAGAACGGGACAGGGGCTACGAGCAGTACTTC
many	TRBD2	TRBJ2-1	TRBV24-1	CATSEIAGSTYNEQFF	TGTGCCACCAGTGAAATAGCGGGTTCTACCTACAATGAGCAGTTCTTC
.	.	TRBJ1-2	TRBV19	CASSSLDSGGGYTF	TGTGCCAGTAGTTCCCTGGACTCCGGAGGGGGCTACACCTTC
many	.	TRBJ2-3	TRBV11-2	CASSLVGYTLQPDTQYF	TGTGCCAGCAGCTTAGTGGGATATACCCTCCAACCAGATACGCAGTATTTT
many	TRBD2	TRBJ2-7	TRBV11-2	CASSVTGTSGKSTYEQYF	TGTGCCAGCAGCGTTACCGGGACTAGCGGGAAGTCCACCTACGAGCAGTACTTC
many	.	TRBJ2-7	TRBV19	CASSIVGPSSSYEQYF	TGTGCCAGTAGTATAGTAGGACCGTCGAGCTCCTACGAGCAGTACTTC
.	.	TRBJ2-6	TRBV4-2	CASSQSTPGANVLTF	TGTGCCAGCAGCCAATCCACCCCTGGGGCCAACGTCCTGACTTTC
.	TRBD1	TRBJ2-6	TRBV19	CASSPGQGNWDDVLTF	TGTGCCAGTAGTCCGGGACAGGGTAACTGGGACGACGTCCTGACTTTC